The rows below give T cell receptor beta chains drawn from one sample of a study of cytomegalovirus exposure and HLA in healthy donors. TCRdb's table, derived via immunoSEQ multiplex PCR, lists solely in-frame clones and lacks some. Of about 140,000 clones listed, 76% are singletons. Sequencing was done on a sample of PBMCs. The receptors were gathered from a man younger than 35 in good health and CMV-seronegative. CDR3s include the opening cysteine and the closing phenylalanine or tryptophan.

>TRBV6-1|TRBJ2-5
CASSELAGGVGETQYF
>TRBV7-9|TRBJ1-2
CASSPQGAQWNYGYTF
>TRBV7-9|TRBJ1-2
CASSHLDRASNYGYTF
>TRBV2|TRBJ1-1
CASSEGGTVLAEAFF
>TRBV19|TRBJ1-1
CASNAPGQTNTEAFF
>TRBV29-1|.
CSVEAGLAGGYEQYF
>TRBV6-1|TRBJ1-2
CASSGGTAINYGYTF
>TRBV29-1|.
CSVVEGLEQYF
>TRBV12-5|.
CASGLSPGGSYPYEQYF
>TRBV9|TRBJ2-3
CASSVGSGGPDTQYF
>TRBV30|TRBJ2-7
CASTGGFEQYF
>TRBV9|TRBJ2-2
CASSVGGANTGELFF
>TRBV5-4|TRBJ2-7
CASSSRTGGSYEQYF
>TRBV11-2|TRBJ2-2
CASSFGLVDTGELFF
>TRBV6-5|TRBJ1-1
CASSYSRQNTEAFF
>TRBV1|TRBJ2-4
CTSSHYRERGTVAKNIQYF
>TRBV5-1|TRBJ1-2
CASSLATAQPPSANYGYTF
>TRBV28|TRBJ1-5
CASLLREGNQPQHF
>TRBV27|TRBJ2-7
CASSSPTSGLSYEQYF
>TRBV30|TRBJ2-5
CAWSGTGRGAQYF
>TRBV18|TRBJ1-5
CASSSLPGTGSNQPQHF
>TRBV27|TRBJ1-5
CATGTGENQPQHF
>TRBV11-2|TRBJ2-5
CASSWTSGTGIETQYF
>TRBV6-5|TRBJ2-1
CASSYSGQAFNEQFF
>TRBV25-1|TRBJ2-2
CASSPQGAGTGELFF
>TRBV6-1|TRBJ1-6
CASGQTVGSSPLHF
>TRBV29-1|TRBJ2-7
CSVEDRSYEQYF
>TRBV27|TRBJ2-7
CASSPGESYEQYF
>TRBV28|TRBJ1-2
CASRWDSSYGYTF
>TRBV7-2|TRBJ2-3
CASSFERGGIHTDTQYF
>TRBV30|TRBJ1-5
CAWNRGSNQPQHF
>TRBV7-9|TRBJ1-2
CASSLGWEDYGYTF
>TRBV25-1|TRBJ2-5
CASSKDTQGETQYF
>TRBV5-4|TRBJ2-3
CASSDSGGGGAYTQYF
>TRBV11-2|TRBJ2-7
CASSLVGHYEQYF
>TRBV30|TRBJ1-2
CAWSPPRILNYGYTF
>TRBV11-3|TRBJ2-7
CASSFGPGQGAYEQYF
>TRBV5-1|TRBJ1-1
CASSFLSGTGGQNTEAFF
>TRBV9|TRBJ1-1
CASSAQGQGETEAFF
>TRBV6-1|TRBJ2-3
CASSVTGYLRDTQYF
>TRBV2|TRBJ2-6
CATPASLLQLSGANVLTF
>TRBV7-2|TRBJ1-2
CASSLDENLGGYTF
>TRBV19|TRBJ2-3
CASSDTGGTNTQYF
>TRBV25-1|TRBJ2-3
CASSETIAGKSTDTQYF
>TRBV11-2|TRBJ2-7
CASSLRQGFEQYF
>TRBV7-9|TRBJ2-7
CASSLGLAGVDEQYF
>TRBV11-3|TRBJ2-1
CASSLKHRLPYNEQFF